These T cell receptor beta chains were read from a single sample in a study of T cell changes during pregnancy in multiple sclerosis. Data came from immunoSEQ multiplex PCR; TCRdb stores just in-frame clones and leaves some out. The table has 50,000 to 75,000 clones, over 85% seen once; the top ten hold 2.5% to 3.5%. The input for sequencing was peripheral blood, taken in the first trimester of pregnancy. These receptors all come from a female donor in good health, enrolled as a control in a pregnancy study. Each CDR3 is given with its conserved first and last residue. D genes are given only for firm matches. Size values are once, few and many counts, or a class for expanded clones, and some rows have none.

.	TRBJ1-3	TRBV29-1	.	TGCAGCGTTCGGGCTGGAAACACCATATATTTT	CSVRAGNTIYF
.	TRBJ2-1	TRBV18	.	TGTGCCAGCTCACCCAGCGGAAGCGACAATGAGCAGTTCTTC	CASSPSGSDNEQFF
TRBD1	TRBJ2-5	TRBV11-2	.	TGTGCCAGCAGCTGGGACAGGGAAGAGACCCAGTACTTC	CASSWDREETQYF
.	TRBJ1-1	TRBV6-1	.	TGTGCCAGCTTCGAAGGGGTCCAGGGCGAAGCTTTCTTT	CASFEGVQGEAFF
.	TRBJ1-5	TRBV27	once	TGTGCCAGCAGTACAGGGTATCGAGATCAGCCCCAGCATTTT	CASSTGYRDQPQHF
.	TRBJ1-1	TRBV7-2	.	TGTGCCAGCAGCTTAAGATGGGGGGGAGGTACTGAAGCTTTCTTT	CASSLRWGGGTEAFF
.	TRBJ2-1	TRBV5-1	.	TGCGCCAGCAGCTTGGATTCAGGCTCCTACAATGAGCAGTTCTTC	CASSLDSGSYNEQFF
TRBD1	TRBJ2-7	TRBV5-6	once	TGTGCCAGCAGCTATATCCACAGGGGGCGGTACGAGCAGTACTTC	CASSYIHRGRYEQYF
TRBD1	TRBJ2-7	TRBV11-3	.	TGTGCCAGCAGCTTAGATAAGGCCCGGGACAGGCATTCCTACGAGCAGTACTTC	CASSLDKARDRHSYEQYF
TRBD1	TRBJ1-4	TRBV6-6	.	TGTGCCAGCACCACTACCGGGACAGGGAATGAAAAACTGTTTTTT	CASTTTGTGNEKLFF
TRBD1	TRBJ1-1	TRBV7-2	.	TGTGCCAGCAGCCCGAGAACAGGGGGCACTGAAGCTTTCTTT	CASSPRTGGTEAFF
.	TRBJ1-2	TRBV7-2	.	TGTGCCAGCAGCTTAGACAGGTGGAGTGGCTACACCTTC	CASSLDRWSGYTF
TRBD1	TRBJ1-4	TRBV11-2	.	TGTGCCAGCAGCCAGCGGACAGGAACTGAAAAACTGTTTTTT	CASSQRTGTEKLFF
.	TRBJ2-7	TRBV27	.	TGTGCCAGCAGTCTGAGCCCAAACCTCCACGAGCAGTACTTC	CASSLSPNLHEQYF
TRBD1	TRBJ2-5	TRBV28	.	TGTGCCAGCGGGCAGAATCGGGACAGGGGGCTCCAAGAGACCCAGTACTTC	CASGQNRDRGLQETQYF
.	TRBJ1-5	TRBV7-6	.	TGTGCCAGCAGCGTCAGCGGCGGCCAGCCCCAGCATTTT	CASSVSGGQPQHF
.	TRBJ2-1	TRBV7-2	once	TGTGCCAGCAGCTTAGCGAGGGGGAACAATGAGCAGTTCTTC	CASSLARGNNEQFF
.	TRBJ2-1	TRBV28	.	TGTGCCAGCATATCAACGGGTTATTACAATGAGCAGTTCTTC	CASISTGYYNEQFF
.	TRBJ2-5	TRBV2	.	TGTGCCAGCAACCCAGTCCAAGAGACCCAGTACTTC	CASNPVQETQYF
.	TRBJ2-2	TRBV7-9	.	TGTGCCAGCAGCTTAGCGGGAGTAGGCACCGGGGAGCTGTTTTTT	CASSLAGVGTGELFF
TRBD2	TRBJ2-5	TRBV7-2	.	TGTGCCAGCAGCCTACCGACTAGCGGGGAAGAGACCCAGTACTTC	CASSLPTSGEETQYF
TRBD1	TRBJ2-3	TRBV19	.	TGTGCCAGTAGTCCCCCGGGACAGGGGGCCACAGATACGCAGTATTTT	CASSPPGQGATDTQYF
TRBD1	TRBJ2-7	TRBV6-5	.	TGTGCCAGCAGACCAGACAGGGAACACGAGCAGTACTTC	CASRPDREHEQYF
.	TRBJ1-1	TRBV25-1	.	TGTGCCAGCAAGAGTGGGGACAATCTCGCTGAAGCTTTCTTT	CASKSGDNLAEAFF
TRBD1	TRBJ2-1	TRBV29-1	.	TGCAGCGTTGTTCCCAGGGGGCCGCATAGCTCCTACAATGAGCAGTTCTTC	CSVVPRGPHSSYNEQFF
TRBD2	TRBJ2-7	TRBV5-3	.	TGTGCCAGAAGCTTGGACGGGAGGGCCCCCTACGAGCAGTACTTC	CARSLDGRAPYEQYF
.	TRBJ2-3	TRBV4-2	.	TGTGCCAGCAGCCAAGACACCGGGGGAGATACGCAGTATTTT	CASSQDTGGDTQYF
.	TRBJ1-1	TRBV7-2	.	TGTGCCAGCAGCTTAGCGCTCCTCTCCGGGGGTTTCGGTGAAGCTTTCTTT	CASSLALLSGGFGEAFF
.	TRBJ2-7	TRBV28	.	TGTGCCAGCAGTTTGGGGGGGGCGAACTACGAGCAGTACTTC	CASSLGGANYEQYF
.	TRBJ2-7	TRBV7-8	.	TGTGCCAGCAGCTTAGGGCAGGTCGAGCAGTACTTC	CASSLGQVEQYF
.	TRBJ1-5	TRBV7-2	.	TGTGCCAGCAGCTTTGCTGGAGGGTCTCAGCCCCAGCATTTT	CASSFAGGSQPQHF
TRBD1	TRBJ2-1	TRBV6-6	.	TGTGCCAGCAGTTACGAGGGGGCGATTTACAATGAGCAGTTCTTC	CASSYEGAIYNEQFF
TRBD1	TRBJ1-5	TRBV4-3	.	TGCGCCAGCAGCCAAGATCTAGACAGGGGGCGCGGGGATCAGCCCCAGCATTTT	CASSQDLDRGRGDQPQHF
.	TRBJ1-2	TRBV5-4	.	TGTGCCAGCAGTCGGGACTCCCCTAACTATGGCTACACCTTC	CASSRDSPNYGYTF
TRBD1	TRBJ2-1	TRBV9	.	TGTGCCAGCAGCGTAGAAAAAGCAATGTGGGGACAGAATGAGCAGTTCTTC	CASSVEKAMWGQNEQFF
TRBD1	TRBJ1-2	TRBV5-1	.	TGCGCCAGCAGCTTGCAGAGGACAGGGTCCTATGGCTACACCTTC	CASSLQRTGSYGYTF
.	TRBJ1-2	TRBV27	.	TGTGCCAGCAGTTTGAGTTGGGGGCAGAACTATGGCTACACCTTC	CASSLSWGQNYGYTF
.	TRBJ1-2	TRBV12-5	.	TGTGCTACCTCCACAGGGTTGGACTATGGCTACACCTTC	CATSTGLDYGYTF
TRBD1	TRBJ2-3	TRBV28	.	TGTGCCAGCAGTCCCAACAGGGGGCGAATAGATACGCAGTATTTT	CASSPNRGRIDTQYF
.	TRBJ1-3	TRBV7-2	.	TGTGCCAGCAGCTTAAATGGCAACTCTGGAAACACCATATATTTT	CASSLNGNSGNTIYF
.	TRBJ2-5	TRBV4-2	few	TGTGCCAGCAGCCAGTCCTTCTCGGAAGAGACCCAGTACTTC	CASSQSFSEETQYF
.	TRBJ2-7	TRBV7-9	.	TGTGCCAGCAGCTTAGCGGCAGGCGAATACTCCTACGAGCAGTACTTC	CASSLAAGEYSYEQYF
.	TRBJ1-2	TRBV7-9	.	TGTGCCAGCAGCTTAGGGGCCTGGATGGAATATGGCTACACCTTC	CASSLGAWMEYGYTF
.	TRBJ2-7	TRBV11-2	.	TGTGCCAGCAGCCCGGACAGTCGCTCCTACGAGCAGTACTTC	CASSPDSRSYEQYF
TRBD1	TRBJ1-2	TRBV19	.	TGTGCCTCAAGAATGGGACAGTTAAACTATGGCTACACCTTC	CASRMGQLNYGYTF
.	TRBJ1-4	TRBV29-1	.	TGCAGCGCCGGAGGGGGGGGCGCAACTAATGAAAAACTGTTTTTT	CSAGGGGATNEKLFF
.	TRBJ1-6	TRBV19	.	TGTGCCAGTAGTATTGGGGAGGGGCGCTCCTATAATTCACCCCTCCACTTT	CASSIGEGRSYNSPLHF
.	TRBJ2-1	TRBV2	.	TGTGCCAGCTCTCAGCGTAGCTCCTACAATGAGCAGTTCTTC	CASSQRSSYNEQFF
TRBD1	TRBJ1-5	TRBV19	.	TGTGCCAGTAGTTACTCCGGGACAGGGGGCTTTAGCAATCAGCCCCAGCATTTT	CASSYSGTGGFSNQPQHF
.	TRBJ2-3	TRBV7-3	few	TGTGCCAGCAGCTTTGCAGCGGCAAGCAGCCCAGATACGCAGTATTTT	CASSFAAASSPDTQYF
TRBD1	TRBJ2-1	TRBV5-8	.	TGTGCCTCCAGGGGGCCCAGCTCCTACAATGAGCAGTTCTTC	CASRGPSSYNEQFF
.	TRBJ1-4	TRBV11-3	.	TGTGCCAGCAGCTTAGATCAGCTGGGCTTCAATGAAAAACTGTTTTTT	CASSLDQLGFNEKLFF
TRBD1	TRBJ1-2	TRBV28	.	TGTGCCAGCAGTTTGGGTGGACAGGGACTATACTATGGCTACACCTTC	CASSLGGQGLYYGYTF
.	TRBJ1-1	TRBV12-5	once	TGTGCTAGTGGTTTGTGGGGGCGCGAAACTGAAGCTTTCTTT	CASGLWGRETEAFF
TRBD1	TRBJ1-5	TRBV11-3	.	TGTGCCAGCAGCTTAGACCAGACAGGGGTTAAGTCTTTT	CASSLDQTGVKSF
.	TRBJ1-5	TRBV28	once	TGTGCCAGCAGTCTAATAAATCAGCCCCAGCATTTT	CASSLINQPQHF